The 22 T cell receptor beta chains in this list originate from one sample, sequenced in a study of tumor and adjacent non-tumor tissue in lung cancer. TCRbeta libraries were built with three rounds of nested PCR, modified from ARM-PCR. TCRdb reprocessed the multiplex PCR reads with MiXCR, giving one entry per CDR3 protein. This table has roughly 200,000 distinct CDR3 sequences, about two thirds appearing once. This sample's RNA came from whole unsorted tissue. Sequenced sample: lung tumor tissue. The source of these receptors is a man in his sixties with non-small cell lung cancer.

Comment on this clonotype: Likely a read error: the CDR3 ends without its conserved phenylalanine or tryptophan. The rearrangement joins TRBV7-9 to TRBJ2-4, with D perhaps given as TRBD1 or TRBD2 (5 bases each). The length of the CDR3 is 17 residues. Between the trimmed V and J ends, which lost 3 bases and 7 bases, there was a span of 22 bases. The V gene's germline CDR1 is SEHNR and CDR2 FQNEAQ (reference sequence). CDR3 in amino acids: CASSFRGKSGTENIQYL. Here the CDR3 DNA reads TGTGCCAGCAGCTTTAGAGGGAAGTCGGGGACGGAGAACATTCAGTACTTA.

This chain links TRBV6-5 with TRBJ2-3; D is ambiguous. There are 13 residues in the CDR3. The V and J ends lost 4 bases and 4 bases respectively, with 9 bases between them. Germline CDR1 is MNHEY and CDR2 is SVGAGI. DNA of the CDR3: TGTGCCAGCAGTTTGCCGGGCTCAGATACGCAGTATTTT. Protein sequence: CASSLPGSDTQYF.

The chain uses TRBV20-1 and TRBJ1-2; no definite D call. Deletions cut 7 bases from V and 8 bases from J, with 20 bases between. CDR3 length: 13 residues. CDR1 DFQATT and CDR2 SNEGSKA come from the germline V gene (reference sequence). DNA of the CDR3: TGCAGTGATCCCAGCGCCCGCGACTCGGGCTACACCTTC. Protein product: CSDPSARDSGYTF.

About this clonotype itself: Germline and junction disagree at one end, which may indicate a read error. V is TRBV11-2 and J is TRBJ2-7, with 7 positions matching TRBD1. The CDR3 is 14 amino acids. In germline, CDR1 is SGHAT, CDR2 FQNNGV. DNA of the CDR3: TGTGCCAGCAACACAGGACAGGCGACCTACGAACAGTACTTC. Translating gives CASNTGQATYEQYF. The full variable domain, with the rest looked up from reference TRBV11-2 and TRBJ2-7, is EAGVAQSPRYKIIEKRQSVAFWCNPISGHATLYWYQQILGQGPKLLIQFQNNGVVDDSQLPKDRFSAERLKGVDSTLKIQPAKLEDSAVYLCASNTGQATYEQYFGPGTRLTVT.

The rearrangement links TRBV20-1 to TRBJ2-3; D call uncertain. The CDR3 runs to 14 residues. The V gene lost 3 bases and the J gene lost 5 bases, with 15 bases spanning the gap. CDR1 DFQATT and CDR2 SNEGSKA come from the germline V gene (reference sequence). The CDR3 loop reads CSARVGTCIDTQYF. The CDR3 bases are TGCAGTGCTAGGGTGGGAACATGCATAGATACGCAGTATTTT.

This clonotype has more than one count but fewer than ten. The V call is TRBV29-1, the J call TRBJ2-1; 8 nucleotides line up with TRBD1. The V gene end was trimmed by 4 bases and the J gene end by 5 bases; junction bases not matched to a gene: 10. Per germline, CDR1 SQVTM and CDR2 ANQGSEA. The CDR3 spans 15 residues. CDR3 loop: CSVAYGTGPNNEQFF. The CDR3 coding sequence is TGCAGCGTTGCTTACGGGACAGGACCTAACAATGAGCAGTTCTTC.

This clonotype was counted many times. The V and J genes are TRBV6-1 and TRBJ2-5; 7 bases are a match to TRBD2. This CDR3 has 13 residues. The germline V gene has CDR1 MNHNS and CDR2 SASEGT. The J segment lost 4 bases and the V segment lost 6 bases, leaving 5 bases of the junction unmatched. The DNA of the CDR3 is TGTGCCAGCAGACACCCGGGGGGAGAGACCCAGTACTTC. Its protein product is CASRHPGGETQYF.

This clonotype was counted only a few times. The genes are TRBV4-2 and TRBJ2-3; 9 bases align to TRBD2. The germline gives CDR1 LGHNA, CDR2 YNFKEQ. V trimming: 1 base; J trimming: 2 bases; junction bases outside the gene matches: 7. The CDR3 consists of 17 residues. CDR3 in amino acids: CASSQGRQRGVTDTQYF. The DNA of the CDR3 is TGTGCCAGCAGCCAAGGTCGCCAGCGGGGGGTCACAGATACGCAGTATTTT.

About this clonotype: The CDR3 does not close with the conserved phenylalanine or tryptophan, likely indicating a read error. The chain joins TRBV24-1 to TRBJ2-4, with D uncertain. This CDR3 is built from 13 residues. Germline assignment: CDR1 KGHDR and CDR2 SFDVKD. The CDR3 loop is CTTSEPNVDIQYS. The CDR3 region has the DNA TGTACCACCAGTGAACCGAATGTGGACATTCAGTACTCC.

The chain has TRBV20-1 and TRBJ2-7; 11 nucleotides align to TRBD2. V was clipped by 2 bases and J by 9 bases; unmatched bases: 12. The CDR3 totals 15 residues. Germline CDR1 is DFQATT and CDR2 is SNEGSKA (reference sequence). CDR3 DNA: TGCAGTGCTAGAATGGTAACTAGCGGGAGAGGCGTGCAGTACTTC. Its protein is CSARMVTSGRGVQYF.

About this clonotype itself: One end of the junction varies from germline; a read error may be responsible. This chain links TRBV6-5 with TRBJ2-5; D possibly matches TRBD1 or TRBD2 (5 bases each). Germline assignment: CDR1 MNHEY and CDR2 SVGAGI. The CDR3 spans 14 residues. CDR3 residues: CASSDAGTAWAQYF. In nucleotides, the CDR3 is TGCGCCAGCAGTGATGCCGGGACCGCGTGGGCCCAGTACTTC.

With regard to this clonotype: Germline and junction disagree at one end, which may indicate a read error. CDR3 residues: CIVEGLGQGGEKLFF. The CDR3 DNA reads TGCATCGTTGAAGGTTTGGGACAGGGAGGTGAAAAACTGTTTTTT. The chain has TRBV29-1 and TRBJ1-4; TRBD1 aligns across 9 bases. This CDR3 spans 15 amino acids. The V gene's germline CDR1 is SQVTM and CDR2 ANQGSEA.

This clonotype has only a few counts. Its ends do not fully match the called genes, so a read error is possible. The rearrangement links TRBV5-5 to TRBJ1-4; D remains unclear. This CDR3 comprises 12 residues. Germline V CDR1 and CDR2: SGHKS, YYEKEE (reference sequence). The CDR3 DNA sequence: TGTGCCAGCAGCTTGGACCGGGTAACACTGTCTTTT. Residues: CASSLDRVTLSF.

This chain links TRBV20-1 with TRBJ1-6, with 8 bases lining up with TRBD1. The CDR3 spans 12 residues. V was pared by 6 bases and J by 10 bases, with 5 bases of the junction left unmatched. Germline V lookup: CDR1 DFQATT, CDR2 SNEGSKA (reference sequence). The CDR3 DNA reads TGCAGTGCCAGACAGGGGCAATCACCCCTCCACTTT. Translating gives CSARQGQSPLHF.

V usage is TRBV20-1 and J usage is TRBJ2-3, with a tentative D call TRBD2 (7 bases). This CDR3 is built from 14 residues. In germline, CDR1 is DFQATT, CDR2 SNEGSKA (reference sequence). V lost 3 bases and J 2 bases, leaving 12 bases between the germline ends. The CDR3 here is CSARGGGLTDTQYF. Here the CDR3 DNA reads TGCAGTGCTAGGGGGGGGGGCCTCACAGATACGCAGTATTTT.

The chain combines TRBV5-4 with TRBJ2-3, with D possibly being TRBD1 (5 bases). V lost 1 base and J lost 2, with 14 bases in between. Germline lookup yields CDR1 SGHNT and CDR2 YYREEE (reference sequence). This CDR3 is 16 amino acids long. The CDR3: CASSLQWGIDTDTQYF. DNA of the CDR3: TGTGCCAGCAGCTTGCAATGGGGCATTGACACAGATACGCAGTATTTT.

The sample holds many counts of this clonotype. The gene calls are TRBV11-3 and TRBJ1-2, with 8 bases identical to TRBD1. V shed 3 bases and J 9 bases; nucleotides not matched to a gene: 9. This CDR3 contains 14 residues. The germline gives CDR1 SGHNT, CDR2 YENEEA. The CDR3 loop reads CASSLAGGYLSYTF. CDR3 coding DNA: TGTGCCAGCAGCTTGGCAGGGGGCTATCTGAGCTACACCTTC.

A word on this clonotype: Germline is not matched at one junction end, which may reflect a read error. The chain uses TRBV5-1 and TRBJ2-2; either TRBD1 or TRBD2 may supply D (5 bases each). The CDR3 sequence is 15 residues long. Germline lookup yields CDR1 SGHRS and CDR2 YFSETQ. The CDR3 DNA sequence: TGCGCCAACAGCTATGGATCGGGGCGAACCGGGGAGATGTTTTTT. Amino acids: CANSYGSGRTGEMFF.

Points on this clonotype: A much larger clone lies a single base off, so this may be a read error. The chain employs TRBV12-3 or TRBV12-4 and TRBJ2-7, with D possibly matching TRBD1 (6 bases). The V and J ends lost 2 bases and 2 bases respectively, with 10 bases between them. The CDR3 contains 14 residues. Written as DNA, the CDR3 is TGTGCCAGCAGTTTAATTAGGGGGACCTACGAGCAGTACTTC. Protein: CASSLIRGTYEQYF.

About this clonotype: This likely comes from a read error, as the CDR3 has no conserved phenylalanine or tryptophan at its end. This chain uses TRBV12-3 or TRBV12-4 with TRBJ1-5, with TRBD1 matching over 7 bases. The CDR3 covers 15 residues. The ends lost 1 base at V and 7 bases at J; junction bases unmatched: 7. The DNA of the CDR3 is TGTGCCAGCAGTTTAGGACCACAAGGGGGCCAGCCCCAGCATTTA. Encoded protein: CASSLGPQGGQPQHL.

Of note for this clonotype: The junction departs from the called germline gene at one end, perhaps through a read error. The rearrangement uses TRBV4-2 and TRBJ1-2; TRBD1 matches 12 bases. The CDR3 consists of 17 residues. Germline V gene data show CDR1 as LGHNA and CDR2 as YNFKEQ. The CDR3 spells CACSHGTGGGFIEGYTF. DNA for the CDR3: TGTGCCTGCAGCCATGGGACAGGGGGCGGCTTTATAGAGGGCTACACCTTC.

Comment on this clonotype: A junction boundary mismatches the germline segment, possibly from a read error. V is TRBV5-4 and J is TRBJ2-7; 8 nucleotides align to TRBD2. The CDR3 covers 13 residues. Germline assignment: CDR1 SGHNT and CDR2 YYREEE (reference sequence). The DNA of the CDR3 is TGTGCCACCAGCATTGCGGGAGGCACCGAGCAGTACTTC. This encodes CATSIAGGTEQYF.